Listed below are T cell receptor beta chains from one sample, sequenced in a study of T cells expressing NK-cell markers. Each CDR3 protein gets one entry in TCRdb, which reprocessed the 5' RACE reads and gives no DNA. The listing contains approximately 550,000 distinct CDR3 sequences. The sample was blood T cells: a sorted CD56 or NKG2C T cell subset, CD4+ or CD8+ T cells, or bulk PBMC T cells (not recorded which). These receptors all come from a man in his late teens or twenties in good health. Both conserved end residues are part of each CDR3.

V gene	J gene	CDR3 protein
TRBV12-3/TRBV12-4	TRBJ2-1	CASSPRDRDNEQFF
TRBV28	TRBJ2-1	CASDGTPYNEQFF
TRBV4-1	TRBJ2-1	CASSQPARRGSYNEQFF
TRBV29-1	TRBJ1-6	CSVGQGRNSPLHF
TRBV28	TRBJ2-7	CASSLALAGEIPYYEQYF
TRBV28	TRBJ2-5	CASSPQRAPRETQYF
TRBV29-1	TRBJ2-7	CSVEEGQEKQYF
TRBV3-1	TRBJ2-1	CASGHPGLANEQFF
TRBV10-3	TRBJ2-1	CAISGLSIIGTGVTDEQFF
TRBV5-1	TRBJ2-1	CASSLADRFLYNEQFF
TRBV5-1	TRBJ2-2	CASTFTSGELFF
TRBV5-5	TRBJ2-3	CASSHAGTGAGDTQYF
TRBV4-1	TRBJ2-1	CASSQELVLNNEQFF
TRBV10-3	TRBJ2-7	CAISEPGKTSYEQYF
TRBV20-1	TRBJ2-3	CSAPKGGRGTDTQYF
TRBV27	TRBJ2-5	CASSLGRLQYF
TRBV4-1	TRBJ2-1	CASSQEKASGRNEQFF
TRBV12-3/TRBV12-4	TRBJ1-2	CASNSYGGAYGYTF